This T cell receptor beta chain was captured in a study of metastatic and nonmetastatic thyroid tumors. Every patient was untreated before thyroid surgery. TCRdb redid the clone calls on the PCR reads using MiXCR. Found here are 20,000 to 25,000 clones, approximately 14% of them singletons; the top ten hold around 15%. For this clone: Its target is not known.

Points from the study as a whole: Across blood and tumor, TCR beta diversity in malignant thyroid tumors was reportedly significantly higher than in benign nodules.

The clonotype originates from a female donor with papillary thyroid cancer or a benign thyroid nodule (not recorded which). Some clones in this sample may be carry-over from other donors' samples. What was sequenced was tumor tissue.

CDR3 sequence: CASSPGWGDRDQETQYF. For the CDR3, the DNA is TGTGCCAGCAGCCCGGGGTGGGGGGACAGAGACCAAGAGACCCAGTACTTC. The chain is built from TRBV7-8 and TRBJ2-5; a possible D gene is TRBD1 (7 bases). The CDR3 is made up of 17 amino acids. The V gene lost 5 bases and the J gene lost 0 bases, with 19 bases spanning the gap. Germline V gene data show CDR1 as SGHVS and CDR2 as FQNEAQ. Filled out from reference TRBV7-8 and TRBJ2-5, the complete variable domain reads GAGVSQSPRYKVAKRGQDVALRCDPISGHVSLFWYQQALGQGPEFLTYFQNEAQLDKSGLPSDRFFAERPEGSVSTLKIQRTQQEDSAVYLCASSPGWGDRDQETQYFGPGTRLLVL.